This is a list of T cell receptor beta chains from one sample in a study of blood T cell repertoires in COVID-19. Sequencing was performed with immunoSEQ multiplex PCR; in TCRdb, only in-frame clones are kept and a portion is missing. There are 200,000 to 300,000 clones in the sample; approximately 86% occur only once, and just under 2% lies in the top ten. Sequenced material: peripheral blood. These receptors came from a young man with active or convalescent COVID-19. CDR3s include the opening cysteine and the closing phenylalanine or tryptophan. A D gene is named only where the DNA matches it firmly. Clone size is stated in some rows and not others, as once, few, many or a class when expanded.

clone size,J gene,D gene,V gene,CDR3 protein,CDR3 DNA
few,TRBJ2-1,TRBD2,TRBV7-2,CASSLATGLAYNEQFF,TGTGCCAGCAGCTTGGCCACGGGACTAGCCTACAATGAGCAGTTCTTC
-,TRBJ1-6,-,TRBV19,CASSIGGMNSPLHF,TGTGCCAGTAGTATCGGCGGAATGAATTCACCCCTCCACTTT
-,TRBJ2-7,TRBD2,TRBV29-1,CSVVSGGKEQYF,TGCAGCGTTGTATCGGGGGGGAAGGAGCAGTACTTC
-,TRBJ1-1,TRBD1,TRBV11-2,CASSGQGNTEAFF,TGTGCCAGCTCAGGACAGGGGAACACTGAAGCTTTCTTT
few,TRBJ1-6,TRBD1,TRBV7-9,CASSSPLGGDSPLHF,TGTGCCAGCAGCTCCCCTTTAGGGGGCGATTCACCCCTCCACTTT
-,TRBJ1-1,-,TRBV6-5,CASRKETGSEAFF,TGTGCCAGCAGGAAAGAAACCGGGTCTGAAGCTTTCTTT
-,TRBJ1-1,-,TRBV5-1,CASSLWAENTEAFF,TGCGCCAGCAGCTTGTGGGCTGAGAACACTGAAGCTTTCTTT
once,TRBJ2-2,-,TRBV11-2,CASSSTVSTGELFF,TGTGCCAGCAGCTCGACAGTGAGCACCGGGGAGCTGTTTTTT
-,TRBJ2-3,TRBD2,TRBV7-6,CASSPAAGGYTDTQYF,TGTGCCAGCAGCCCGGCAGCGGGGGGGTACACAGATACGCAGTATTTT
-,TRBJ1-1,TRBD1,TRBV7-9,CASSLRQGSNTEAFF,TGTGCCAGCAGCTTACGACAGGGATCGAACACTGAAGCTTTCTTT
-,TRBJ2-3,TRBD1,TRBV5-4,CASSSTGSRRSDTQYF,TGTGCCAGCAGCTCGACAGGGAGTCGCCGCTCAGATACGCAGTATTTT
-,TRBJ2-7,TRBD1,TRBV5-1,CASSWVDRGSTYEQYF,TGCGCCAGCAGCTGGGTGGACAGGGGGTCTACCTACGAGCAGTACTTC
-,TRBJ2-7,TRBD2,TRBV12-5,CASGSQNGGASYEQYF,TGTGCTAGTGGTTCGCAGAACGGGGGGGCTTCCTACGAGCAGTACTTC
-,TRBJ1-6,-,TRBV14,CASSLPGLNSPLHF,TGTGCCAGCAGCCTCCCAGGGCTTAATTCACCCCTCCACTTT
few,TRBJ1-4,TRBD1,TRBV7-6,CASSSGQGLGATNEKLFF,TGTGCCAGCAGCTCCGGACAGGGATTGGGTGCAACTAATGAAAAACTGTTTTTT
-,TRBJ1-1,-,TRBV3-1/TRBV3-2,CASSHDRVKAGAFF,TGTGCCAGCAGCCATGACAGAGTAAAAGCCGGGGCTTTCTTT
-,TRBJ2-2,TRBD2,TRBV7-2,CASSLYPGGPPNTGELFF,TGTGCCAGCAGCTTGTATCCGGGGGGGCCACCAAACACCGGGGAGCTGTTTTTT
-,TRBJ1-2,-,TRBV5-6,CASSLGRSDYGYTF,TGTGCCAGCAGCTTGGGTCGGAGTGACTATGGCTACACCTTC
-,TRBJ2-3,-,TRBV5-1,CASSLVQGVTDTQYF,TGCGCCAGCAGCTTGGTTCAGGGTGTCACAGATACGCAGTATTTT
-,TRBJ2-3,-,TRBV5-1,CASSSRQANTDTQYF,TGCGCCAGCAGCTCAAGACAGGCGAACACAGATACGCAGTATTTT
few,TRBJ1-1,TRBD1,TRBV15,CATSRARGLNTEAFF,TGTGCCACCAGCAGAGCTAGGGGGCTTAACACTGAAGCTTTCTTT
-,TRBJ1-3,-,TRBV30,CAWTYGGSSGNTIYF,TGTGCCTGGACCTATGGAGGGAGCTCTGGAAACACCATATATTTT
-,TRBJ1-2,-,TRBV6-5,CASSYSRQAYGYTF,TGTGCCAGCAGTTACTCGCGACAGGCGTATGGCTACACCTTC
once,TRBJ2-2,-,TRBV4-1,CASSQEGLNTGELFF,TGCGCCAGCAGCCAAGAGGGACTTAACACCGGGGAGCTGTTTTTT
-,TRBJ2-2,TRBD1,TRBV2,CASSEARRTGKAGELFF,TGTGCCAGCAGTGAAGCGAGGAGGACAGGGAAGGCCGGGGAGCTGTTTTTT
-,TRBJ1-1,TRBD1,TRBV5-4,CASSIDRGVSEAFF,TGTGCCAGCAGCATAGACAGGGGGGTTTCTGAAGCTTTCTTT
once,TRBJ1-1,-,TRBV6-5,CASSPRGVNTEAFF,TGTGCCAGCAGCCCCCGAGGTGTGAACACTGAAGCTTTCTTT
-,TRBJ1-1,TRBD1,TRBV18,CASSLTQGQLNTEAFF,TGTGCCAGCTCACTCACTCAGGGACAGCTGAACACTGAAGCTTTCTTT
-,TRBJ2-2,TRBD1,TRBV25-1,CASSLQGVAGELFF,TGTGCCAGCAGTTTGCAGGGGGTTGCCGGGGAGCTGTTTTTT
-,TRBJ2-1,TRBD1,TRBV19,CASSIGGTGVYNEQFF,TGTGCCAGTAGTATAGGAGGGACAGGGGTTTACAATGAGCAGTTCTTC
-,TRBJ2-3,TRBD2,TRBV10-1,CASSESKAGVSTDTQYF,TGCGCCAGCAGTGAGTCGAAAGCGGGAGTTAGCACAGATACGCAGTATTTT
-,TRBJ1-5,-,TRBV15,CATSSPYKQPQHF,TGTGCCACCAGCAGCCCTTATAAACAGCCCCAGCATTTT
-,TRBJ2-3,-,TRBV7-7,CASSLGQIGISTDTQYF,TGTGCCAGCAGCTTAGGTCAGATCGGGATTAGCACAGATACGCAGTATTTT
-,TRBJ2-7,-,TRBV13,CASSLAEVLEQYF,TGTGCCAGCAGCTTAGCGGAGGTTCTCGAGCAGTACTTC
-,TRBJ2-7,-,TRBV11-2,CASSLRRSSEQYF,TGTGCCAGCAGCTTACGTCGGAGTTCCGAGCAGTACTTC
-,TRBJ1-1,-,TRBV11-2,CASSGEGTKNTEAFF,TGTGCCAGCTCCGGAGAAGGGACAAAGAACACTGAAGCTTTCTTT
-,TRBJ1-2,-,TRBV7-9,CASSASGGYTF,TGTGCCAGCAGCGCGAGCGGTGGCTACACCTTC
once,TRBJ2-1,TRBD2,TRBV7-2,CASSLVSGGWNEQFF,TGTGCCAGCAGCTTAGTGTCGGGGGGATGGAATGAGCAGTTCTTC
-,TRBJ2-7,-,TRBV13,CASSLRGQSSYEQYF,TGTGCCAGCAGCTTACGAGGACAGAGCTCCTACGAGCAGTACTTC
-,TRBJ2-1,TRBD2,TRBV4-2,CASSQRLTSDNEQFF,TGTGCCAGCAGCCAACGCCTGACTAGCGATAATGAGCAGTTCTTC
-,TRBJ1-5,TRBD1,TRBV5-1,CASSSRDRGLVQPQHF,TGCGCCAGCAGCTCCAGGGACAGGGGATTAGTTCAGCCCCAGCATTTT
-,TRBJ1-4,TRBD1,TRBV18,CASSPAGTGKEKLFF,TGTGCCAGCTCACCCGCGGGGACAGGGAAGGAAAAACTGTTTTTT
-,TRBJ1-6,-,TRBV5-4,CASSFGGIRDSPLHF,TGTGCCAGCAGCTTTGGTGGAATACGGGATTCACCCCTCCACTTT
-,TRBJ1-5,-,TRBV30,CAWSGQSNQPQHF,TGTGCCTGGAGCGGACAGAGCAATCAGCCCCAGCATTTT
-,TRBJ2-5,-,TRBV30,CAWSGERTQYF,TGTGCCTGGAGCGGAGAGAGGACCCAGTACTTC
-,TRBJ1-1,-,TRBV11-2,CASREGTEAFF,TGTGCCAGCAGGGAGGGGACTGAAGCTTTCTTT
-,TRBJ2-5,TRBD2,TRBV9,CASSVYSGVQETQYF,TGTGCCAGCAGCGTTTATAGCGGGGTACAAGAGACCCAGTACTTC
-,TRBJ1-6,-,TRBV30,CAWSRVNNSPLHF,TGTGCCTGGAGCCGGGTCAATAATTCACCCCTCCACTTT
-,TRBJ1-2,-,TRBV27,CASSSQGLGGYTF,TGTGCCAGCAGTTCGCAGGGATTGGGTGGCTACACCTTC
-,TRBJ1-1,TRBD1,TRBV7-8,CASSSSGQGNLAFF,TGTGCCAGCAGCTCCTCGGGACAGGGAAATCTAGCTTTCTTT
-,TRBJ2-3,-,TRBV6-1,CASSESIGTDTQYF,TGTGCCAGCAGTGAAAGCATCGGGACAGATACGCAGTATTTT